The source of this TCR beta chain is a study of blood T cell repertoires in COVID-19. As for the study in general: Both acute and convalescent COVID-19 samples were obtained from the United States, Italy and Spain. Sources were T cells, B-cell-depleted T cells, or PBMCs; the material itself was cDNA or gDNA.

Authors' processing steps: Estimation of nucleated cell counts relied on the amplification of reference gene primers. Sequenced by immunoSEQ multiplex PCR; TCRdb stores in-frame clones only, minus some. V and J calls and clone size are those listed in that table; D and trimming were worked out from the DNA. Of 150,000 to 200,000 clones listed, about 89% are singletons. The germline gives CDR1 LGHNA, CDR2 YSLEER. CDR3 length: 17 residues. V trimming: 3 bases; J trimming: 0 bases; junction bases outside the gene matches: 9. This receptor was identified in a man younger than 35 who had recovered from COVID-19. Sequencing was performed on peripheral blood. This sequence joins TRBV4-3 and TRBJ1-1, with TRBD1 matching over 8 bases. CDR3 residues: CASSHADRGGLNTEAFF. CDR3 nucleotide sequence: TGCGCCAGCAGCCATGCCGACAGGGGCGGGCTGAACACTGAAGCTTTCTTT.